This T cell receptor beta chain was identified during a study of PD-1 blockade in classical Hodgkin lymphoma. Regarding the study as a whole: Newly diagnosed patients reportedly trailed healthy donors in baseline TCR diversity. Still unresolved is the cause of the repertoire differences, which may be disease activity or prior therapy.

Of note for this clone: What it binds is unknown.

This table comes from immunoSEQ multiplex PCR, and its TCRdb copy is limited to in-frame clones, with some not included. The repertoire holds some 17,000 clones, with more than 80% as singletons. Indicated time point: newly diagnosed, previously untreated cHL patient sample. Untreated, newly diagnosed classical Hodgkin lymphoma PBMCs served for comparison. Trimming took off 6 bases at V and 5 bases at J, with 20 bases between the two ends. CDR3 length: 16 residues. From germline, CDR1 is ENHRY and CDR2 SYGVKD. This chain connects TRBV10-3 to TRBJ2-1, with D possibly being TRBD1 (6 bases). Sequencing used peripheral blood mononuclear cells (PBMCs). This clonotype was obtained from a human donor with classical Hodgkin lymphoma. The CDR3 nucleotides read TGTGCCATCAGCTTCCCCGTGGGGGCAGGGCACAATGAGCAGTTCTTC. Translating it yields CAISFPVGAGHNEQFF.